This is a list of T cell receptor beta chains from one sample in a study of blood T cell repertoires in COVID-19. Profiled with immunoSEQ multiplex PCR; TCRdb holds only in-frame clones, not every one. The sample includes 500,000 or so clones, approximately 90% of them seen just once. The sample consisted of PBMCs or T cells enriched from blood (not recorded which). The receptors originated from a woman aged 18-30 years who had recovered from COVID-19. The CDR3 runs from the conserved cysteine through the conserved F or W. A D gene is named only where the DNA matches it firmly.

CDR3 DNA,CDR3 protein,D gene,V gene,J gene
TGTGCCAGTAGTGTAACAGGGAAAGATCAGCCCCAGCATTTT,CASSVTGKDQPQHF,-,TRBV19,TRBJ1-5
TGTGCCAGCTCACCAGAGAGACAGACAGAAGGCTACACCTTC,CASSPERQTEGYTF,-,TRBV18,TRBJ1-2
TGTGCCAGCTCTCCCCTGACAGGGCAAGGCCTGGGAGCTTTCTTT,CASSPLTGQGLGAFF,TRBD1,TRBV18,TRBJ1-1
TGCGCCAGCAGCTTGGGAAGGACAGGGACTGAAGCTTTCTTT,CASSLGRTGTEAFF,TRBD1,TRBV5-1,TRBJ1-1
TGTGCCAGCAGCTTACTACCGAACACTGAAGCTTTCTTT,CASSLLPNTEAFF,-,TRBV11-2,TRBJ1-1
TGTGCCACCTCATACAGACAGGCGAATCAGCCCCAGCATTTT,CATSYRQANQPQHF,-,TRBV6-6,TRBJ1-5
TGCGCCAGCAGCCAGGGGAGCAACATGAACACTGAAGCTTTCTTT,CASSQGSNMNTEAFF,-,TRBV5-1,TRBJ1-1
TGTGCCAGCAGCTTTGGCGGGGGACGGGGGGAGACCCAGTACTTC,CASSFGGGRGETQYF,TRBD2,TRBV7-9,TRBJ2-5
TGCAGTGGGGAGGATAACTATGGCTACACCTTC,CSGEDNYGYTF,-,TRBV20-1,TRBJ1-2
TGTGCCAGCAGTGAGGTTGGGACAGGGAGAGGGAAACTGTTTTTT,CASSEVGTGRGKLFF,TRBD1,TRBV27,TRBJ1-4
TGTGCCAGCAGTCGTCAGGGGGCTGGGGAAAAACTGTTTTTT,CASSRQGAGEKLFF,TRBD1,TRBV2,TRBJ1-4
TGTGCCAGCAGTTTCGCCAGTAACACTGAAGCTTTCTTT,CASSFASNTEAFF,-,TRBV12-3/TRBV12-4,TRBJ1-1
TGCGCCAGCAGCCCCGACAGGGGTGGTCAGCCCCAGCATTTT,CASSPDRGGQPQHF,TRBD1,TRBV4-1,TRBJ1-5